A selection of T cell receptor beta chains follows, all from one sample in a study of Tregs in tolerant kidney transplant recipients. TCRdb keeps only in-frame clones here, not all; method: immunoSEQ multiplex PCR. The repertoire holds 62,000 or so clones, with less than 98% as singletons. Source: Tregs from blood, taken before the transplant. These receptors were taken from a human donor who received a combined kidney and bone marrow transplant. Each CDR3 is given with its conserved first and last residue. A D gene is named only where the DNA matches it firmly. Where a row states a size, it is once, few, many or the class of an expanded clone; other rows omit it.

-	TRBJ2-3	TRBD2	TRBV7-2	TGTGCCAGCAGCTTAGCACCGGGACTAGCGGGGGGGGAATCGCAGTATTTT	CASSLAPGLAGGESQYF
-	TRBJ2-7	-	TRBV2	TGTGCTACCCGGGAGAATCAAGTCTACGAGCAGTACTTC	CATRENQVYEQYF
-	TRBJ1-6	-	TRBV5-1	TGCGCCAGCAGCCCGCAGGATAATTCACCCCTCCACTTT	CASSPQDNSPLHF
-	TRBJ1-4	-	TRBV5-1	TGCGCCAGCAGCTCTGAGGCTATTTCGCCTAATGAAAAACTGTTTTTT	CASSSEAISPNEKLFF
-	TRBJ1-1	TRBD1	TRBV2	TGTGCCAGCAGGGAGACAGGGATTGGAGCTGAAGCTTTCTTT	CASRETGIGAEAFF
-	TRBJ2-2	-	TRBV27	TGTGCCAGCGGATTCCCCGGGGGAACCGGGGAGCTGTTTTTT	CASGFPGGTGELFF
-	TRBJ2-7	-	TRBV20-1	TGCAGTGCTACAGGATCCTACGAGCAGTACTTC	CSATGSYEQYF
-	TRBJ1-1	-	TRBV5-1	TGCGCCAGCAGCCTAAACAGATTTTCTGAAGCTTTCTTT	CASSLNRFSEAFF
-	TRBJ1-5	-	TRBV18	TGTGCCAGCTCACCGGACACCAATCAGCCCCAGCATTTT	CASSPDTNQPQHF
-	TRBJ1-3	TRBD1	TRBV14	TGTGCCAGCAGCTCACAGGGGATGGCGTCTGGAAACACCATATATTTT	CASSSQGMASGNTIYF
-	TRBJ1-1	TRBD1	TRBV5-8	TGTGCCAGCAGCTTCAAGGGGGCTTTCCACACTGAAGCTTTCTTT	CASSFKGAFHTEAFF
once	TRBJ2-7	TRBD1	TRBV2	TGTGCCAGCAGGGTGGGACAGGGGAAAACCTACGAGCAGTACTTC	CASRVGQGKTYEQYF
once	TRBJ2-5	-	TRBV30	TGTGCCTGGACCCCCCTTACTGGAGAGACCCAGTACTTC	CAWTPLTGETQYF
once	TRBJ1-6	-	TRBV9	TGTGCCAGCAGCGCTAGCGGGAGCTCCTATAATTCACCCCTCCACTTT	CASSASGSSYNSPLHF
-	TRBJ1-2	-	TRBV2	TGTGCCAGCACCCTGAGGCAGACAGTCTATGGCTACACCTTC	CASTLRQTVYGYTF
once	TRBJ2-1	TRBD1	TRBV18	TGTGCCAGCTCAGTTATGGGACAGGCCGTTAATTATGAGCAGTTCTTC	CASSVMGQAVNYEQFF
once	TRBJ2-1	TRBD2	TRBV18	TGTGCCAGCTCACCCAGTAGCGGGCTCTCCTACAATGAGCAGTTCTTC	CASSPSSGLSYNEQFF
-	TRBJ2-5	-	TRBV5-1	TGCGCCAGCAGCTCGGACGGGGGTGGGACCCAGTACTTC	CASSSDGGGTQYF
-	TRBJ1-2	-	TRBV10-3	TGTGCCATCGGGGGGGAGGGCGCTGCCTATGGCTACACCTTC	CAIGGEGAAYGYTF
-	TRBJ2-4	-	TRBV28	TGTGCCAGCAGTTTATATGGGCGGGGCAAAAACATTCAGTACTTC	CASSLYGRGKNIQYF
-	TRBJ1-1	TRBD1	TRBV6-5	TGTGCCAGCACCGGGACAGGGGCCGAAGCTTTCTTT	CASTGTGAEAFF
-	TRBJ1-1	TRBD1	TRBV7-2	TGTGCCAGCAGCCTGCGACAGGGCGGGAACACTGAAGCTTTCTTT	CASSLRQGGNTEAFF
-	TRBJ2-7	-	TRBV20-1	TGCAGTGCTCGGGATTCCTACGAGCAGTACTTC	CSARDSYEQYF
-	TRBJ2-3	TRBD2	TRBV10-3	TGTGCCATCAGTGGACTAGCGGGGCCCACAGATACGCAGTATTTT	CAISGLAGPTDTQYF
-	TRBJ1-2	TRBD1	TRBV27	TGTGCCAGCAGTTTTAGGGGGCTAAACTATGGCTACACCTTC	CASSFRGLNYGYTF
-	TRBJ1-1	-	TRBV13	TGTGCCAGCAGCTTAAGAGGCGCGGGTGAAGCTTTCTTT	CASSLRGAGEAFF
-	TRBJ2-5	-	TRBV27	TGTGCCAGCAGCTACCGACAGGGAGGAGGGACCCAGTACTTC	CASSYRQGGGTQYF
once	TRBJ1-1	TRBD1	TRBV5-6	TGTGCCAGCAGCGCCAGGGGGCGTCTCATGAACACTGAAGCTTTCTTT	CASSARGRLMNTEAFF
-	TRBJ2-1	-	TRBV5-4	TGTGCCAGCGGCGGGGCGTCGAGCTCCTACAATGAGCAGTTCTTC	CASGGASSSYNEQFF
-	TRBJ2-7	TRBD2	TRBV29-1	TGCAGCGTTTCGCCTAGCGGGGGGTATCTGTACTTC	CSVSPSGGYLYF
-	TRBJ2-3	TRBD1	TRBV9	TGTGCCAGCAGCGCTACCGGGACAGTTTACACAGATACGCAGTATTTT	CASSATGTVYTDTQYF
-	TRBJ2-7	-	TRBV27	TGTGCCGGCTGCGGGTACGGGAGTAGGTACGAGCAGTACTTC	CAGCGYGSRYEQYF
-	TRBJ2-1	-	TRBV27	TGTGCCAGCAGTTCCCCGGGTCCCCTTTACAATGAGCAGTTCTTC	CASSSPGPLYNEQFF
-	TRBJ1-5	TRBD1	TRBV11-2	TGTGCCAGCAGCCCCGGGACAGGGGGTGATCAGCCCCAGCATTTT	CASSPGTGGDQPQHF
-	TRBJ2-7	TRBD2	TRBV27	TGTGCCAGCAGTCTAGCGGGATTGAAGTACGAGCAGTACTTC	CASSLAGLKYEQYF
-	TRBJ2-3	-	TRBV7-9	TGTGCCAGCAGCGTAGGAGGGTCCAGGGATACGCAGTATTTT	CASSVGGSRDTQYF
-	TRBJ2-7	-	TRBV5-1	TGCGCCAGCAGCAAGACAGGAACCTACGAGCAGTACTTC	CASSKTGTYEQYF
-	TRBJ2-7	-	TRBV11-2	TGTGCCAGCAGCTTAGACATCTCCTACGAGCAGTACTTC	CASSLDISYEQYF
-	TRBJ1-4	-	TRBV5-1	TGCGCCAGCAAGAGATCCCCCACGATTTCGGAAAAACTGTTTTTT	CASKRSPTISEKLFF
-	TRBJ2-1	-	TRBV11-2	TGTGCCAGCAGACGCGACAGTACAAATGAGCAGTTCTTC	CASRRDSTNEQFF
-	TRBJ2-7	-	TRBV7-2	TGTGCCAGCAGCTCCTACTACGAGCAGTACTTC	CASSSYYEQYF
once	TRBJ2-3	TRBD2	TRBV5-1	TGCGCCAGCAGCTTACCACTAAGGACTAGCGGGGGCGGCACAGATACGCAGTATTTT	CASSLPLRTSGGGTDTQYF
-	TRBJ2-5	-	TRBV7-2	TGTGCCAGCAGCGAGGCGTGGGAGACCCAGTACTTC	CASSEAWETQYF
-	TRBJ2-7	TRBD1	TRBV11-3	TGTGCCAGCAGCCAGGCAGGGGGCCGGCAGTACTTC	CASSQAGGRQYF
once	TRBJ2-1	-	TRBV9	TGTGCCAGCAGCCCACAGGCATTAACTATCCCCAGTAACAATGAGCAGTTCTTC	CASSPQALTIPSNNEQFF
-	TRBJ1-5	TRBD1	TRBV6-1	TGTGCCAGCAGTACGCCGGACAGGGCCAATCAGCCCCAGCATTTT	CASSTPDRANQPQHF
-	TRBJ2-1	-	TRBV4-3	TGCGCCAGCAGCCAAGAGGGCCCCCGGCGGGTTGAGCAGTTCTTC	CASSQEGPRRVEQFF
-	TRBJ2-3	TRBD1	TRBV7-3	TGTGCCAGCAGCATCAAACAGGGGGCTGGTGGAGATACGCAGTATTTT	CASSIKQGAGGDTQYF
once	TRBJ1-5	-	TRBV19	TGTGCCAGTAGTATAGATCCGTCCTACAATCAGCCCCAGCATTTT	CASSIDPSYNQPQHF
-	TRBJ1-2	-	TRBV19	TGTGCCAGTAGTATAGGGGCCCCGGCTGAAGTCGACTACACCTTC	CASSIGAPAEVDYTF
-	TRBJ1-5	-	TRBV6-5	TGTGCCAGCAGTTACTCGTTCTCTTCGTCCCAGCATTTT	CASSYSFSSSQHF
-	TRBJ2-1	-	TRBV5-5	TGTGCCAGCAGCGGATCCGGGGGCTACAATGAGCAGTTCTTC	CASSGSGGYNEQFF
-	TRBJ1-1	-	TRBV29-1	TGCAGCGTTGATGCCGGGGGGATGGCTGAAGCTTTCTTT	CSVDAGGMAEAFF